These 12 T cell receptor beta chains were all obtained from the same sample, sequenced in a study of blood T cell repertoires in COVID-19. The protocol was immunoSEQ multiplex PCR, while the TCRdb copy is restricted to in-frame clones and leaves out a portion. The sample lists some 130,000 clones, approximately 81% occurring once. Sequencing was done on a sample of PBMCs or T cells enriched from blood (not recorded which). Receptor source: a man in his forties with acute COVID-19.

The chain couples TRBV12-3 or TRBV12-4 to TRBJ2-4, with TRBD2 as a possible D gene (5 bases). V shed 5 bases and J shed 10 bases, with 15 bases lying between them. The CDR3 runs to 13 residues. CDR3 coding DNA: TGTGCCAGCAGTCTCCCGCCGGGGATGATTCAGTACTTC. Its translation is CASSLPPGMIQYF.

The chain combines TRBV24-1 with TRBJ1-2; 11 bases agree with TRBD1. This CDR3 spans 16 amino acids. Trimming cost V 4 bases and J 4 bases; bases outside gene matches: 7. Germline CDR1 reads KGHDR; CDR2 reads SFDVKD. In DNA, the CDR3 is TGTGCCACCAGTGACACCGGGACAGGGGGTGGCTATGGCTACACCTTC. Translation gives CATSDTGTGGGYGYTF.

This rearrangement joins TRBV7-2 to TRBJ2-1; 14 bases match TRBD2. The CDR3 is 17 amino acids. CDR1 and CDR2 (germline): SGHTA, FQGNSA. V dropped 4 bases and J dropped 3; count of bases not matched to a gene: 5. The CDR3 DNA reads TGTGCCAGCAGCTCCGGGACTAGCGGGAGAAACTACAATGAGCAGTTCTTC. As protein: CASSSGTSGRNYNEQFF. Looking up the rest from reference TRBV7-2 and TRBJ2-1 gives the full variable domain: GAGVSQSPSNKVTEKGKDVELRCDPISGHTALYWYRQSLGQGLEFLIYFQGNSAPDKSGLPSDRFSAERTGGSVSTLTIQRTQQEDSAVYLCASSSGTSGRNYNEQFFGPGTRLTVL.

The V gene is TRBV7-2, the J gene TRBJ2-1; TRBD1 might be the D (5 bases). From germline, CDR1 is SGHTA and CDR2 FQGNSA. Trimming shortened V by 2 bases and J by 13 bases, and 27 bases separated the two germline ends. CDR3 length: 17 residues. The DNA for the CDR3 is TGTGCCAGCAGCTTACACCCCACGGAAACCGATCCCCAGGGTCAGTTCTTC. Translated: CASSLHPTETDPQGQFF.

The chain couples TRBV24-1 to TRBJ2-5; 7 positions agree with TRBD2. V shed 4 bases, J shed 7 bases, and the junction held 11 bases outside the gene matches. Germline V CDR1 and CDR2: KGHDR, SFDVKD. The CDR3 is made up of 15 amino acids. The CDR3 sequence: CATSEGRDPRLTQYF. CDR3 coding DNA: TGTGCCACCAGTGAGGGGAGGGACCCCCGTTTGACCCAGTACTTC.

CDR3 bases: TGTGCCAGCAGTTTATCAGGGATCAGGGGGCGGATCACTGAAGCTTTCTTT. Residues: CASSLSGIRGRITEAFF. The V and J genes are TRBV27 and TRBJ1-1, with TRBD1 matching 8 bases. Germline CDR1 and CDR2: MNHEY and SMNVEV (reference sequence). The CDR3 is 17 residues long. V dropped 0 bases and J dropped 4; count of bases not matched to a gene: 10.

V is TRBV5-1 and J is TRBJ2-1; the D is unclear. The germline CDR1 and CDR2 sequences are SGHRS and YFSETQ. The length of the CDR3 is 14 residues. V was clipped by 4 bases and J by 5 bases, with 13 bases between them. This chain's CDR3 is CASSQQTTDNEQFF. In DNA, the CDR3 is TGCGCCAGCAGCCAGCAAACTACCGACAATGAGCAGTTCTTC.

The V and J genes are TRBV13 and TRBJ1-2, with D possibly matching TRBD1 (5 bases). Germline lookup yields CDR1 PRHDT and CDR2 FYEKMQ (reference sequence). The V gene lost 5 bases and the J gene lost 1 base, with 11 bases spanning the gap. The CDR3 totals 14 residues. The CDR3 DNA reads TGTGCCAGCAGCCGACAGTCTGATAACTATGGCTACACCTTC. The encoded protein is CASSRQSDNYGYTF. Full variable domain (missing parts from reference TRBV13 and TRBJ1-2): AAGVIQSPRHLIKEKRETATLKCYPIPRHDTVYWYQQGPGQDPQFLISFYEKMQSDKGSIPDRFSAQQFSDYHSELNMSSLELGDSALYFCASSRQSDNYGYTFGSGTRLTVV.

This CDR3 is CASSFGLLTQPQHF. DNA for the CDR3: TGTGCCAGCAGCTTTGGGCTATTAACTCAGCCCCAGCATTTT. The J gene is TRBJ1-5, the V gene TRBV7-2; D unclear. In germline, CDR1 is SGHTA, CDR2 FQGNSA. The CDR3 length is 14 residues. V shed 3 bases and J shed 6 bases, with 12 bases lying between them.

The V and J genes are TRBV19 and TRBJ2-1, with TRBD2 matching 12 bases. The germline gives CDR1 LNHDA, CDR2 SQIVND (reference sequence). The length of the CDR3 is 15 residues. Trimming took 3 bases from V and 8 from J; bases not matched to a gene: 5. CDR3 in amino acids: CASSITSGRWDEQFF. The CDR3 nucleotides read TGTGCCAGTAGTATTACTAGCGGGAGGTGGGATGAGCAGTTCTTC. The full variable domain, its missing parts supplied by reference TRBV19 and TRBJ2-1, is DGGITQSPKYLFRKEGQNVTLSCEQNLNHDAMYWYRQDPGQGLRLIYYSQIVNDFQKGDIAEGYSVSREKKESFPLTVTSAQKNPTAFYLCASSITSGRWDEQFFGPGTRLTVL.

This rearrangement joins TRBV4-3 to TRBJ2-1; a weak D match, TRBD1 (5 bases). V lost 0 bases and J 2 bases, leaving 5 bases between the germline ends. In germline, CDR1 is LGHNA, CDR2 YSLEER. This CDR3 comprises 14 residues. The CDR3 DNA reads TGCGCCAGCAGCCAAGAGGACACCTACAATGAGCAGTTCTTC. This gives the protein CASSQEDTYNEQFF.

The V and J genes are TRBV7-2 and TRBJ1-5; D ambiguous. This CDR3 spans 11 amino acids. The V gene's germline CDR1 is SGHTA and CDR2 FQGNSA. The germline V and J ends were trimmed by 4 bases and 6 bases, with 4 bases remaining between them. CDR3 loop: CASSSGQPQHF. The CDR3 DNA follows: TGTGCCAGCAGCTCCGGTCAGCCCCAGCATTTT.